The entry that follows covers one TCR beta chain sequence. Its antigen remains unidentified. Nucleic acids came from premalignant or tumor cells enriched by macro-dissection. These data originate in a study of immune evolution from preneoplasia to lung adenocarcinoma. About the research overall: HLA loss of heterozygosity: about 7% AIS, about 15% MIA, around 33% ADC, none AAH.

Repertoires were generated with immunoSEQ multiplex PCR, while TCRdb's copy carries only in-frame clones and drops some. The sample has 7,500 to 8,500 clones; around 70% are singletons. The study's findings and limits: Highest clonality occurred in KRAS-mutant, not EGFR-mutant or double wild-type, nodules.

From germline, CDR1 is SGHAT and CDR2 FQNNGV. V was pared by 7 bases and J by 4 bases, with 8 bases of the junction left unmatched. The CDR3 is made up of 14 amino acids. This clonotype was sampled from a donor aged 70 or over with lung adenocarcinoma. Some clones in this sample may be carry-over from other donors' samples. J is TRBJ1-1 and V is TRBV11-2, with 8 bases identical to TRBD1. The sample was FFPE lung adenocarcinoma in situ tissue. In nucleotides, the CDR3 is TGTGCCAGCAACCACGGACAGGGTTTCACTGAAGCTTTCTTT. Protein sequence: CASNHGQGFTEAFF.